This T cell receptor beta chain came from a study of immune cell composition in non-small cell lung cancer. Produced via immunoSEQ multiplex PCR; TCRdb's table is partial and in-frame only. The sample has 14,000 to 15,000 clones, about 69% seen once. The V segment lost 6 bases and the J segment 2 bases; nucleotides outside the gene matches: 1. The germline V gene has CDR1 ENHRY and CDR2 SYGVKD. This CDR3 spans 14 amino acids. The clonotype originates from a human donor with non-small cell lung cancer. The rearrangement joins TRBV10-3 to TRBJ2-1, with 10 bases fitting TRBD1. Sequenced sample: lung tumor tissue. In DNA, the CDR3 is TGTGCCATCAGCGGACAGGGGGCCTACAATGAGCAGTTCTTC. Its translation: CAISGQGAYNEQFF.